The table lists the clone carrying this T cell receptor (beta chain) with many counts. Amplified TCR beta CDR3 regions derived from RNA transcripts. The TCR CDR3 was amplified in a first-round RT-PCR using the HTBI primer set. MiXCR, applied by TCRdb to the multiplex PCR reads, yields one record per CDR3 protein. The sample carries about 620,000 distinct CDR3 sequences, around 15% recorded once. This entry is derived from a study of T cells in Graves' hyperthyroidism and ophthalmopathy. CDR3 length: 11 amino acids. Germline V gene lookup returns CDR1 MDHEN and CDR2 SYDVKM. V was cut by 10 bases and J by 4 bases, with 11 bases left in between.

The clonotype comes from a woman aged 25 to 45 with Graves' hyperthyroidism. The genes are TRBV28 and TRBJ2-7, with a possible D match to TRBD1 (6 bases). The sequencing sample was made of blood. CDR3 protein: CAIQTGYEQYF. As DNA, the CDR3 is TGTGCCATCCAGACAGGATACGAGCAGTACTTC.